These 31 T cell receptor beta chains share one sample of origin, sequenced in a study of blood T cell repertoires in COVID-19. Using immunoSEQ multiplex PCR, the repertoire was profiled, and TCRdb retains in-frame clones only, with some absent. The sample records about 190,000 clones, 88% being singletons. The material sequenced was peripheral blood. The receptors originated from a man aged 30 to 39 with acute or convalescent COVID-19.

The gene calls are TRBV7-9 and TRBJ1-1; 11 positions agree with TRBD1. Germline-derived CDR1 and CDR2 are SEHNR and FQNEAQ (reference sequence). The CDR3 runs 17 residues. The J segment lost 0 bases and the V segment lost 7 bases, leaving 10 bases of the junction unmatched. As DNA, the CDR3 is TGTGCCAGCATCTACCCGGGACAGGGGGATTTGAACACTGAAGCTTTCTTT. Residues: CASIYPGQGDLNTEAFF.

The chain employs TRBV10-3 and TRBJ1-1, with D possibly TRBD1 on 5 matching bases. Trimming cost V 10 bases and J 0 bases, with 12 bases left between them. This CDR3 region has 13 residues. CDR1 is ENHRY and CDR2 is SYGVKD in the germline V gene. CDR3 residues: CATRRDLNTEAFF. In nucleotides, the CDR3 is TGTGCCACTCGGAGGGACCTGAACACTGAAGCTTTCTTT.

The rearrangement links TRBV9 to TRBJ2-5, with no clear D. This CDR3 spans 15 amino acids. V lost 0 bases and J 4 bases, leaving 13 bases between the germline ends. Germline V gives CDR1 SGDLS, CDR2 YYNGEE. The CDR3 reads CASSVDLSGGETQYF. Written as DNA, the CDR3 is TGTGCCAGCAGCGTAGATTTAAGTGGCGGAGAGACCCAGTACTTC.

The rearrangement links TRBV5-1 to TRBJ2-7; tentative D call: TRBD1 (6 bases). The V and J ends lost 1 base and 2 bases respectively, with 7 bases between them. The CDR3 length is 13 residues. From germline, CDR1 is SGHRS and CDR2 YFSETQ. The CDR3 region is CASSLRQAYEQYF. The DNA of the CDR3 is TGCGCCAGCAGCTTGAGACAGGCCTACGAGCAGTACTTC. Variable domain in full (rest from reference TRBV5-1 and TRBJ2-7): KAGVTQTPRYLIKTRGQQVTLSCSPISGHRSVSWYQQTPGQGLQFLFEYFSETQRNKGNFPGRFSGRQFSNSRSEMNVSTLELGDSALYLCASSLRQAYEQYFGPGTRLTVT.

This sequence joins TRBV6-5 and TRBJ2-3, with TRBD1 as a possible D gene (6 bases). Germline loops: CDR1 MNHEY, CDR2 SVGAGI. V gave up 6 bases and J gave up 5 bases, with 18 bases separating them. CDR3 length: 15 amino acids. CDR3 nucleotide sequence: TGTGCCAGCAGCCCCCAGGGGCCGGGAAGAGATACGCAGTATTTT. It encodes CASSPQGPGRDTQYF.

The chain links TRBV6-8 to TRBJ1-2, with D hard to call. Germline assignment: CDR1 MNHGY and CDR2 SAAAGT. V lost 6 bases to trimming and J lost 5 bases, with 4 bases between them. This CDR3 comprises 10 residues. This chain's CDR3 is CASRTYGYTF. The CDR3 coding sequence is TGTGCCAGCAGGACTTATGGCTACACCTTC.

The chain has TRBV7-3 and TRBJ2-3; 7 nucleotides align to TRBD2. The CDR3 length is 16 residues. CDR1 is SGHTA and CDR2 is FQGTGA in the germline V gene. Trimming cost V 3 bases and J 0 bases; bases outside gene matches: 6. In DNA form, the CDR3 reads TGTGCCAGCAGCTTGGTCGGGGGGTCTAGCACAGATACGCAGTATTTT. It codes for CASSLVGGSSTDTQYF.

This clone is a singleton in its sample. V is TRBV5-1 and J is TRBJ1-5; 7 bases match TRBD1. The junction had 11 bases not matched to a gene; V was cut back by 0 bases and J by 11 bases. The CDR3 has 15 residues. Germline loops: CDR1 SGHRS, CDR2 YFSETQ. The CDR3: CASSLEPGGGWAQHF. The DNA of the CDR3 is TGCGCCAGCAGCTTGGAACCAGGGGGTGGTTGGGCCCAGCATTTT.

The chain combines TRBV18 with TRBJ1-6, with a possible D match to TRBD1 (6 bases). Germline-derived CDR1 and CDR2 are KGHSH and LQKENI. V lost 3 bases and J lost 0, with 12 bases in between. The CDR3 runs to 17 residues. CDR3 coding DNA: TGTGCCAGCTCACCGAGGGGGTCCAGCTCCTATAATTCACCCCTCCACTTT. It is translated as CASSPRGSSSYNSPLHF.

The chain carries TRBV5-4 and TRBJ2-1; D perhaps matches TRBD1 (6 bases). The CDR3 consists of 14 residues. Trimming pared 0 bases from V and 15 bases from J, leaving 19 bases between. Germline V gene data show CDR1 as SGHNT and CDR2 as YYREEE (reference sequence). CDR3 residues: CASSLVGDKVSGFF. The CDR3 nucleotides are TGTGCCAGCAGCTTGGTGGGGGACAAGGTTTCGGGGTTCTTC.

The V call is TRBV5-5, the J call TRBJ1-2; TRBD1 aligns across 8 bases. The germline gives CDR1 SGHKS, CDR2 YYEKEE (reference sequence). The V and J ends lost 4 bases and 7 bases, in that order; junction bases with no gene match: 9. CDR3 size: 14 residues. The DNA for the CDR3 is TGTGCCAGCAGCACCACCCAGGGGGCATCTGGCTACACCTTC. Translated, it gives CASSTTQGASGYTF.

The chain has TRBV15 and TRBJ2-3; possible D gene TRBD2, 6 bases. Trimming shortened V by 8 bases and J by 10 bases, and 13 bases separated the two germline ends. Germline-derived CDR1 and CDR2 are LNHNV and YYDKDF (reference sequence). The CDR3 runs to 11 residues. CDR3 loop: CATRMGGSQYF. Here the CDR3 DNA reads TGTGCCACCCGTATGGGGGGTTCGCAGTATTTT.

The J gene is TRBJ2-7, the V gene TRBV5-1, with a tentative D call TRBD1 (6 bases). The CDR3 is 14 amino acids. Germline CDR1 is SGHRS and CDR2 is YFSETQ. V dropped 7 bases and J dropped 4 bases, with 18 bases sitting between them. The CDR3: CASARAWGPYEQYF. In nucleotides, the CDR3 is TGCGCCAGCGCCCGGGCCTGGGGGCCGTACGAGCAGTACTTC.

This clone occurred once. V and J are TRBV19 and TRBJ1-3; weak D call: TRBD1 (5 bases). Trimming took 7 bases from V and 0 from J, leaving 10 bases between them. Germline loops: CDR1 LNHDA, CDR2 SQIVND (reference sequence). The CDR3 is made up of 14 amino acids. In DNA, the CDR3 is TGTGCCAGTAATCTTCAGGGCTCTGGAAACACCATATATTTT. Residues: CASNLQGSGNTIYF.

This rearrangement joins TRBV25-1 to TRBJ2-3, with D unclear. The CDR3 is made up of 14 amino acids. V was cut by 2 bases and J by 2 bases, with 8 bases left in between. CDR1 MGHDK and CDR2 SYGVNS come from the germline V gene. The chain's CDR3 is CASSEISLTDTQYF. Written as DNA, the CDR3 is TGTGCCAGCAGTGAAATCAGTCTCACAGATACGCAGTATTTT.

This chain joins TRBV11-3 and TRBJ2-7, with D tentatively TRBD1 (6 bases). The germline V and J ends were trimmed by 1 base and 6 bases, with 16 bases remaining between them. The CDR3 has 15 amino acids. Germline lookup yields CDR1 SGHNT and CDR2 YENEEA. DNA of the CDR3: TGTGCCAGCAGCTTAGCCGGAGCCACCAGGGGCGAGCAGTACTTC. Translation gives CASSLAGATRGEQYF.

This chain uses TRBV18 with TRBJ1-4, with D hard to call. The CDR3 runs to 13 residues. The germline CDR1 and CDR2 sequences are KGHSH and LQKENI. V lost 5 bases and J lost 9, with 13 bases in between. The CDR3 DNA reads TGTGCCAGCTCAGCGAGGGAGCCACAAAAACTGTTTTTT. Translating it yields CASSAREPQKLFF.

CDR3: CASSPRTGQETQYF. CDR3 bases: TGTGCCAGCAGCCCCCGGACAGGGCAAGAGACCCAGTACTTC. The rearrangement joins TRBV11-2 to TRBJ2-5; TRBD1 matches 8 bases. V gave up 5 bases and J gave up 2 bases; unmatched junction bases: 4. CDR1 and CDR2 (germline): SGHAT, FQNNGV. This CDR3 has 14 residues. Variable domain in full (rest from reference TRBV11-2 and TRBJ2-5): EAGVAQSPRYKIIEKRQSVAFWCNPISGHATLYWYQQILGQGPKLLIQFQNNGVVDDSQLPKDRFSAERLKGVDSTLKIQPAKLEDSAVYLCASSPRTGQETQYFGPGTRLLVL.

CDR3 sequence reads: CASSLTVHEQYF. CDR3 sequence (DNA): TGTGCCAGCAGCCTCACTGTCCACGAGCAGTACTTC. The V and J genes are TRBV3-1 (or the pseudogene TRBV3-2) and TRBJ2-7, with D hard to call. The germline CDR1 and CDR2 sequences are LGHDT and YNNKEL (reference sequence). The CDR3 has 12 amino acids. The germline V and J ends were trimmed by 4 bases and 5 bases, with 9 bases remaining between them.

The chain has TRBV3-1 (or the pseudogene TRBV3-2) and TRBJ1-1; D may be TRBD1 (6 bases). The ends were cut back, 3 bases at V and 5 bases at J, with 16 bases in the middle. Germline CDR1 and CDR2: LGHDT and YNNKEL (reference sequence). This CDR3 contains 15 residues. The CDR3 nucleotides are TGTGCCAGCAGCCATTCGGGACACCGGGGAACTGAAGCTTTCTTT. As protein: CASSHSGHRGTEAFF.

The chain employs TRBV20-1 and TRBJ1-4; 7 bases agree with TRBD1. V gave up 6 bases and J gave up 11 bases; unmatched junction bases: 6. This CDR3 has 11 amino acids. Germline lookup yields CDR1 DFQATT and CDR2 SNEGSKA (reference sequence). CDR3 sequence: CSAGDSRKLFF. In DNA form, the CDR3 reads TGCAGTGCGGGGGACAGTCGGAAACTGTTTTTT.

This clone was found once. The V call is TRBV21-1, the J call TRBJ2-1; the tabulated D call, TRBD2, remains unverified against the DNA. TRBV21-1 is shown as a pseudogene. The CDR3 covers 11 residues. CDR3 coding DNA: TGTGCCAGCAGCAATACCGGGTGGCAGTTCTTC. This sequence encodes CASSNTGWQFF.

This chain uses TRBV12-3 or TRBV12-4 with TRBJ1-2; TRBD1 agrees at 8 bases. CDR3 size: 13 residues. J was trimmed by 8 bases and V by 6 bases; bases with no gene match: 8. CDR3 amino acids: CASSPTGVQGYTF. The CDR3 nucleotides read TGTGCCAGCAGCCCGACAGGGGTTCAGGGCTACACCTTC.

The chain combines TRBV28 with TRBJ1-2; 9 bases align to TRBD1. The CDR3 consists of 13 residues. The germline CDR1 and CDR2 sequences are MDHEN and SYDVKM. J gave up 4 bases and V 8 bases, and 5 bases lay outside the gene matches. For the CDR3, the DNA is TGTGCCAGCCACAGGGGGCAAGGCTATGGCTACACCTTC. This codes for CASHRGQGYGYTF.

The chain has TRBV3-1 (or the pseudogene TRBV3-2) and TRBJ2-7; TRBD1 matches 11 bases. Trimming took 3 bases from V and 6 from J; bases not matched to a gene: 4. This CDR3 region has 14 residues. Germline CDR1 and CDR2: LGHDT and YNNKEL (reference sequence). CDR3 nucleotides: TGTGCCAGCAGCCATCGTGGGACAGGGGGCGAGCAGTACTTC. Translation: CASSHRGTGGEQYF.

The genes are TRBV25-1 and TRBJ2-7; TRBD2 is a possible D gene (6 bases). Germline V gives CDR1 MGHDK, CDR2 SYGVNS. There are 13 residues in the CDR3. Deletions cut 7 bases from V and 6 bases from J, with 16 bases between. CDR3 loop: CASTRGGMGEQYF. The CDR3 DNA reads as TGTGCCAGCACCCGTGGCGGGATGGGCGAGCAGTACTTC.

This clone has more than one count but fewer than ten. The V call is TRBV5-1, the J call TRBJ1-3; D is possibly TRBD1 (6 bases). Germline assignment: CDR1 SGHRS and CDR2 YFSETQ. This CDR3 has 15 amino acids. Trimming left V 5 bases short and J 0 bases short, with 12 bases between. DNA of the CDR3: TGCGCCAGCAGACTGGACAGCCGCTCTGGAAACACCATATATTTT. Translated: CASRLDSRSGNTIYF.

The chain couples TRBV10-2 to TRBJ1-3; tentative D call: TRBD1 (5 bases). The ends were cut back, 7 bases at V and 1 base at J, with 14 bases in the middle. The length of the CDR3 is 15 residues. Per germline, CDR1 WSHSY and CDR2 SAAADI. In DNA form, the CDR3 reads TGCGCCAGCAACCCAGGGTATTATTCTGGAAACACCATATATTTT. Protein: CASNPGYYSGNTIYF.

The rearrangement links TRBV5-1 to TRBJ1-2; perhaps TRBD1 as D (5 bases). CDR1 is SGHRS, CDR2 YFSETQ, per germline. The CDR3 extends over 14 amino acids. Trimming took off 4 bases at V and 8 bases at J, with 18 bases between the two ends. The CDR3 is CASSPPGRVMGYTF. DNA for the CDR3: TGCGCCAGCAGCCCCCCGGGCAGGGTGATGGGCTACACCTTC.

This chain uses TRBV6-5 with TRBJ1-2; D call uncertain. V was clipped by 7 bases and J by 5 bases, with 14 bases between them. Germline V gene lookup returns CDR1 MNHEY and CDR2 SVGAGI. This CDR3 region has 13 residues. CDR3 loop: CASNPTGRYGYTF. In DNA, the CDR3 is TGTGCCAGCAACCCGACGGGAAGGTATGGCTACACCTTC.

This chain joins TRBV6-5 and TRBJ1-1, with D uncertain. Between the trimmed V and J ends, which lost 3 bases and 1 base, there was a span of 9 bases. The CDR3 has 14 amino acids. Germline CDR1 MNHEY, CDR2 SVGAGI. The CDR3 DNA sequence: TGTGCCAGCAGTTATAGAGGGCGGAACACTGAAGCTTTCTTT. Translated, it gives CASSYRGRNTEAFF.